This section outlines one T cell receptor (beta chain) sequence together with its context. Clones were read by immunoSEQ multiplex PCR, and TCRdb kept only the in-frame ones, dropping some. The sample carries roughly 24,000 clones, approximately 95% recorded once. Regarding treatment: preoperative locoregional IRX-2 cytokine immunotherapy. Preoperative locoregional IRX-2 cytokine immunotherapy was tested in the phase Ib source study. These data originate in a study of preoperative IRX-2 immunotherapy in early breast cancer. The ends were cut back, 3 bases at V and 7 bases at J, with 7 bases in the middle. Germline CDR1 KGHSH, CDR2 LQKENI. The length of the CDR3 is 12 residues.

This rearrangement joins TRBV18 to TRBJ2-1, with D tentatively TRBD1 (5 bases). The TCR comes from a human donor with breast cancer. The specimen comprised tumor tissue, sampled after IRX-2 immunotherapy. For the CDR3, the DNA is TGTGCCAGCTCACCGGCAGGGAATGAGCAGTTCTTC. This translates into CASSPAGNEQFF.